Here is one TCR beta chain with its context. At the DNA level, this CDR3 is encoded by other sequences in the same sample as well. This sample was taken from a study of blood T cell repertoires in COVID-19. Across the study: COVID-19 samples from acute and convalescent phases originated in the United States, Italy and Spain. T cells, B-cell-depleted T cells, or PBMCs supplied cDNA or gDNA.

Trimming cost V 5 bases and J 1 base, with 9 bases left between them. CDR1 and CDR2 from the germline V gene are LNHDA and SQIVND (reference sequence). This CDR3 spans 13 amino acids. In the original processing: Reference gene primer amplification yielded estimated nucleated cell counts. TCRdb keeps only in-frame clones here, not all; method: immunoSEQ multiplex PCR. V, J and clone size were drawn from that table, and D and trimming were deduced from the DNA. The sample contains about 270,000 clones, roughly 84% of which appear only once. This receptor was obtained from a woman between 18 and 29 years old with acute or convalescent COVID-19. V is TRBV19 and J is TRBJ2-7; TRBD2 is a possible D gene (6 bases). The source material was peripheral blood. CDR3 loop: CASSPGTSYEQYF. CDR3 DNA sequence: TGTGCCAGTAGTCCCGGGACTTCCTACGAGCAGTACTTC.